A single sample gave rise to the 23 T cell receptor beta chains below, sequenced in a study of cytomegalovirus exposure and HLA in healthy donors. PCR was performed using 60 Vbeta and 13 Jbeta primers. Data came from immunoSEQ multiplex PCR; TCRdb stores just in-frame clones and leaves some out. This table has about 120,000 clones, 76% appearing once. The sample taken for sequencing was PBMCs. The receptor source for this set is a woman in her thirties or forties in good health and CMV-seropositive.

This chain connects TRBV9 to TRBJ1-4; 10 nucleotides agree with TRBD1. The CDR3 has 15 residues. The J segment lost 8 bases and the V segment lost 3 bases, leaving 7 bases of the junction unmatched. Germline assignment: CDR1 SGDLS and CDR2 YYNGEE. CDR3 nucleotide sequence: TGTGCCAGCAGCGGGGTGACAGGGGGCCTGGAAAAACTGTTTTTT. As protein: CASSGVTGGLEKLFF.

The genes are TRBV30 and TRBJ1-2, with TRBD1 matching 8 bases. The V gene end was trimmed by 5 bases and the J gene end by 9 bases; junction bases not matched to a gene: 11. The CDR3 loop spans 13 amino acids. CDR1 GTSNPN and CDR2 SVGIG come from the germline V gene (reference sequence). CDR3 sequence reads: CAWARDRPLRYTF. The DNA for the CDR3 is TGTGCCTGGGCCCGGGACAGGCCTTTACGCTACACCTTC.

The chain employs TRBV6-1 and TRBJ2-5; 8 positions agree with TRBD2. The CDR3 extends over 15 amino acids. V trimming: 2 bases; J trimming: 1 base; junction bases outside the gene matches: 3. Looked up from germline, CDR1 is MNHNS and CDR2 is SASEGT. CDR3: CASSEFAGGQETQYF. Written as DNA, the CDR3 is TGTGCCAGCAGTGAATTTGCGGGGGGCCAAGAGACCCAGTACTTC.

The gene calls are TRBV7-8 and TRBJ1-3; 7 bases are shared with TRBD1. V lost 3 bases, J lost 0 bases, and 8 bases stayed unmatched. The CDR3 length is 17 residues. Germline loops: CDR1 SGHVS, CDR2 FQNEAQ. The CDR3 loop is CASSFGGQFLSGNTIYF. DNA of the CDR3: TGTGCCAGCAGCTTTGGGGGACAGTTCCTCTCTGGAAACACCATATATTTT.

The CDR3 reads CASSVRGPGSNQPQHF. The CDR3 DNA is TGTGCCAGCAGTGTGCGGGGTCCCGGTAGCAATCAGCCCCAGCATTTT. The V call is TRBV2, the J call TRBJ1-5; D not certain. Trimming took 4 bases from V and 0 from J, leaving 13 bases between them. This CDR3 has 16 amino acids. Germline values: CDR1 SNHLY, CDR2 FYNNEI.

The J gene is TRBJ2-2, the V gene TRBV6-6; 9 nucleotides align to TRBD1. This CDR3 comprises 13 residues. The V and J ends lost 8 bases and 6 bases, in that order; junction bases with no gene match: 4. The germline CDR1 and CDR2 sequences are MNHNY and SVGAGI (reference sequence). CDR3: CASYRGQAGELFF. CDR3 DNA sequence: TGTGCCAGCTACAGGGGGCAGGCCGGGGAGCTGTTTTTT.

The rearrangement links TRBV7-8 to TRBJ1-5; D gene uncertain. Deletions cut 5 bases from V and 4 bases from J, with 24 bases between. The germline CDR1 and CDR2 sequences are SGHVS and FQNEAQ. The CDR3 sequence is 18 residues long. In DNA, the CDR3 is TGTGCCAGCAGCCCCCTCGGAGCTCGCTCACCTCTTAATCAGCCCCAGCATTTT. It yields the protein CASSPLGARSPLNQPQHF.

The J gene is TRBJ1-1, the V gene TRBV5-1, with 7 nucleotides matching TRBD1. Germline V gene sequence: CDR1 SGHRS, CDR2 YFSETQ. The V and J ends lost 2 bases and 8 bases, in that order; junction bases with no gene match: 9. The CDR3 spans 14 residues. The CDR3 DNA follows: TGCGCCAGCAGCTTCGAAGGGGGCCGACGCGAAGCTTTCTTT. It encodes CASSFEGGRREAFF. Combining the CDR3 with reference TRBV5-1 and TRBJ1-1 gives the whole variable domain KAGVTQTPRYLIKTRGQQVTLSCSPISGHRSVSWYQQTPGQGLQFLFEYFSETQRNKGNFPGRFSGRQFSNSRSEMNVSTLELGDSALYLCASSFEGGRREAFFGQGTRLTVV.

The rearrangement links TRBV19 to TRBJ2-3; TRBD2 matches 8 bases. This CDR3 comprises 15 residues. V dropped 3 bases and J dropped 1; count of bases not matched to a gene: 3. CDR1 and CDR2 (germline): LNHDA, SQIVND (reference sequence). As DNA, the CDR3 is TGTGCCAGTAGTATCGTGACTAGCGGCACAGATACGCAGTATTTT. Encoded protein: CASSIVTSGTDTQYF.

The rearrangement uses TRBV6-5 and TRBJ1-2, with 8 positions matching TRBD1. The CDR3 covers 12 residues. Losses at the gene ends were 6 bases for V and 8 bases for J; bases not matched to a gene: 5. Germline-derived CDR1 and CDR2 are MNHEY and SVGAGI. DNA for the CDR3: TGTGCCAGCAGCGACAGGGGAGTCGGCTACACCTTC. Amino acids: CASSDRGVGYTF.

There are a few counts of this clone. CDR3 sequence: CASRFADTQYF. Here the CDR3 DNA reads TGTGCCAGCAGGTTCGCAGATACGCAGTATTTT. The chain combines TRBV5-4 with TRBJ2-3, with no clear D. Germline assignment: CDR1 SGHNT and CDR2 YYREEE (reference sequence). The CDR3 loop spans 11 amino acids. The V end was cut by 5 bases, the J end by 4 bases, with 5 bases between.

The V call is TRBV7-9, the J call TRBJ2-5, with 14 bases lining up with TRBD2. The length of the CDR3 is 16 residues. Germline values: CDR1 SEHNR, CDR2 FQNEAQ (reference sequence). The ends lost 5 bases at V and 3 bases at J; junction bases unmatched: 5. The CDR3 is CASSAGLAGGEETQYF. The CDR3 region has the DNA TGTGCCAGCAGCGCCGGACTAGCGGGGGGCGAAGAGACCCAGTACTTC. Drawing the rest from reference TRBV7-9 and TRBJ2-5, the complete variable domain is DTGVSQNPRHKITKRGQNVTFRCDPISEHNRLYWYRQTLGQGPEFLTYFQNEAQLEKSRLLSDRFSAERPKGSFSTLEIQRTEQGDSAMYLCASSAGLAGGEETQYFGPGTRLLVL.

The chain employs TRBV5-1 and TRBJ2-7, with TRBD2 matching 8 bases. The V gene end was trimmed by 4 bases and the J gene end by 0 bases; junction bases not matched to a gene: 6. Germline V gene data show CDR1 as SGHRS and CDR2 as YFSETQ. This CDR3 is 15 amino acids long. The CDR3 nucleotides read TGCGCCAGCAGCGGCCCAGCGGGGGCCTCCTACGAGCAGTACTTC. Translation: CASSGPAGASYEQYF.

The chain links TRBV6-5 to TRBJ1-6; D uncertain. This CDR3 contains 15 residues. In germline, CDR1 is MNHEY, CDR2 SVGAGI. V lost 6 bases and J lost 7, with 16 bases in between. Written as DNA, the CDR3 is TGTGCCAGCAGCAGACAATTAGAAGGCAATTCACCCCTCCACTTT. Its translation is CASSRQLEGNSPLHF.

This chain connects TRBV25-1 to TRBJ1-4, with 7 nucleotides matching TRBD1. Germline CDR1 MGHDK, CDR2 SYGVNS. The CDR3 loop spans 16 amino acids. The ends lost 5 bases at V and 4 bases at J; junction bases unmatched: 10. CDR3 DNA: TGTGCCAGCAGTCGCACAGGGGATGGATTTAATGAAAAACTGTTTTTT. Translating it yields CASSRTGDGFNEKLFF. Complete variable domain (other parts from reference TRBV25-1 and TRBJ1-4): EADIYQTPRYLVIGTGKKITLECSQTMGHDKMYWYQQDPGMELHLIHYSYGVNSTEKGDLSSESTVSRIRTEHFPLTLESARPSHTSQYLCASSRTGDGFNEKLFFGSGTQLSVL.

The genes are TRBV7-9 and TRBJ2-7; TRBD2 matches 7 bases. The germline gives CDR1 SEHNR, CDR2 FQNEAQ (reference sequence). CDR3 size: 17 residues. The V gene end was trimmed by 1 base and the J gene end by 0 bases; junction bases not matched to a gene: 9. DNA of the CDR3: TGTGCCAGCAGCTTAGGCCTGCGGGGGTCCAGCTCCTACGAGCAGTACTTC. Protein product: CASSLGLRGSSSYEQYF.

The CDR3 DNA reads TGTGCCAGCAGCCCTTCGGGATGGGGGGCCAACGTCCTGACTTTC. Translation: CASSPSGWGANVLTF. The chain uses TRBV5-4 and TRBJ2-6; D is possibly TRBD2 (5 bases). V was clipped by 4 bases and J by 4 bases, with 12 bases between them. From germline, CDR1 is SGHNT and CDR2 YYREEE (reference sequence). The CDR3 extends over 15 amino acids.

The chain couples TRBV7-2 to TRBJ1-6; D perhaps matches TRBD1 (6 bases). Germline CDR1 reads SGHTA; CDR2 reads FQGNSA. This CDR3 has 15 amino acids. V was clipped by 5 bases and J by 8 bases, with 16 bases between them. The chain's CDR3 is CASSLTTGLDSPLHF. In nucleotides, the CDR3 is TGTGCCAGCAGCCTAACGACAGGTCTAGATTCACCCCTCCACTTT.

V usage is TRBV18 and J usage is TRBJ1-2, with a possible D match to TRBD1 (5 bases). V shed 3 bases and J shed 0 bases, with 11 bases lying between them. Germline assignment: CDR1 KGHSH and CDR2 LQKENI. There are 15 residues in the CDR3. The CDR3 nucleotides read TGTGCCAGCTCACCGAATCCAGGGACTAACTATGGCTACACCTTC. Protein sequence: CASSPNPGTNYGYTF.

The gene calls are TRBV30 and TRBJ2-1; 10 bases match TRBD1. After removal of 3 bases from V and 7 bases from J, the junction contained 6 bases not matched to a gene. The germline V gene encodes CDR1 GTSNPN and CDR2 SVGIG (reference sequence). The CDR3 covers 14 residues. CDR3 DNA: TGTGCCTGGAGCCGGGACAGGGGAGGGAATGAGCAGTTCTTC. Protein: CAWSRDRGGNEQFF.

CDR3 amino acids: CASSARDRAHNEQFF. In DNA form, the CDR3 reads TGTGCCAGCAGCGCCCGGGACAGGGCCCACAATGAGCAGTTCTTC. The chain uses TRBV5-4 and TRBJ2-1; 9 bases map to TRBD1. Germline CDR1 and CDR2: SGHNT and YYREEE (reference sequence). Losses at the gene ends were 4 bases for V and 5 bases for J; bases not matched to a gene: 7. The length of the CDR3 is 15 residues.

J is TRBJ2-3 and V is TRBV2, with 12 bases that match TRBD1. This CDR3 is 14 amino acids long. The J segment lost 5 bases and the V segment lost 8 bases, leaving 5 bases of the junction unmatched. Germline V gene data show CDR1 as SNHLY and CDR2 as FYNNEI. The CDR3 DNA follows: TGTGCCAGCTCGGGACAGGGGGCAGGAGATACGCAGTATTTT. It encodes CASSGQGAGDTQYF.

A few counts support this clone. The chain employs TRBV6-5 and TRBJ2-5; a weak D match, TRBD1 (5 bases). Looked up from germline, CDR1 is MNHEY and CDR2 is SVGAGI. V was pared by 4 bases and J by 4 bases, with 13 bases between. The CDR3 runs 14 residues. The CDR3 DNA reads as TGTGCCAGCAGTTCCCTCAACAGGAGAGAGACCCAGTACTTC. This gives the protein CASSSLNRRETQYF.